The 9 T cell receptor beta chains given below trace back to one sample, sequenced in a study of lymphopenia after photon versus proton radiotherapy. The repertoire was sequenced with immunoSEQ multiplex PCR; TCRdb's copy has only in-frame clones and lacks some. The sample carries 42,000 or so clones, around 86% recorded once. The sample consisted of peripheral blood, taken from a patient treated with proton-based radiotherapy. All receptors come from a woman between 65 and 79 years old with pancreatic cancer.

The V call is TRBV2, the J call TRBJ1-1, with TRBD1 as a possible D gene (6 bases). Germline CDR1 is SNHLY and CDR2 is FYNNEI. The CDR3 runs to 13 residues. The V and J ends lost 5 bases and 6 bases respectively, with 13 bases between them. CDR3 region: CASSITGFPEAFF. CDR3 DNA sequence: TGTGCCAGCAGTATTACAGGGTTCCCTGAAGCTTTCTTT.

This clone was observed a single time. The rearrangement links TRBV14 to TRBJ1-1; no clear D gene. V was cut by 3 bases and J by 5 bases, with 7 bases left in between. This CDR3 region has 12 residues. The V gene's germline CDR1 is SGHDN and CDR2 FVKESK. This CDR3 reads CASSQFTTEAFF. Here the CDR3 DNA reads TGTGCCAGCAGCCAGTTTACTACTGAAGCTTTCTTT.

As DNA, the CDR3 is TGTGCCAGCAGTGACCCCCCAGCAGGAAACATTCAGTACTTC. Protein product: CASSDPPAGNIQYF. J is TRBJ2-4 and V is TRBV6-1; unclear D gene. The CDR3 is 14 amino acids. The V gene's germline CDR1 is MNHNS and CDR2 SASEGT. Trimming removed 3 bases from V and 6 bases from J, with 12 bases in between.

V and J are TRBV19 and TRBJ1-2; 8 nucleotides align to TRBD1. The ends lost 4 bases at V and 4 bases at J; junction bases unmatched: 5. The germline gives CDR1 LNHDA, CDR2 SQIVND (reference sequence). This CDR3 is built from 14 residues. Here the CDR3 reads CASSTTGASYGYTF. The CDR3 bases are TGTGCCAGTAGTACGACAGGGGCTAGCTATGGCTACACCTTC. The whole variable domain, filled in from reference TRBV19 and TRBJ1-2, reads DGGITQSPKYLFRKEGQNVTLSCEQNLNHDAMYWYRQDPGQGLRLIYYSQIVNDFQKGDIAEGYSVSREKKESFPLTVTSAQKNPTAFYLCASSTTGASYGYTFGSGTRLTVV.

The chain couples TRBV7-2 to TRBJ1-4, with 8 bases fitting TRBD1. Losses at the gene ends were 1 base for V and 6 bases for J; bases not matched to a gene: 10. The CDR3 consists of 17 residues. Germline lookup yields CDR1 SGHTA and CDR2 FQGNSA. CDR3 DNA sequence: TGTGCCAGCAGCTTAGGGCGGACAGGGTCGTGGGATGAAAAACTGTTTTTT. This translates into CASSLGRTGSWDEKLFF.

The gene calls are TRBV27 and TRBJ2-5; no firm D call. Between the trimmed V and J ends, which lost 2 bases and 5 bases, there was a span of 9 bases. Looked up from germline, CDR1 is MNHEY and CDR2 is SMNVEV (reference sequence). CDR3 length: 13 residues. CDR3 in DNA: TGTGCCAGCAGTTTAGGTTTTCGGGAGACCCAGTACTTC. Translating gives CASSLGFRETQYF.

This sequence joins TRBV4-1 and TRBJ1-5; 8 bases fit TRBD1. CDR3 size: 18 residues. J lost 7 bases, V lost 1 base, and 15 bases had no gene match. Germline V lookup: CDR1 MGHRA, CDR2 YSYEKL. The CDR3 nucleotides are TGCGCCAGCAGCCAAGGTCCAGGGGGCCCTCAAGCATGGCAGCCCCAGCATTTT. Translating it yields CASSQGPGGPQAWQPQHF.

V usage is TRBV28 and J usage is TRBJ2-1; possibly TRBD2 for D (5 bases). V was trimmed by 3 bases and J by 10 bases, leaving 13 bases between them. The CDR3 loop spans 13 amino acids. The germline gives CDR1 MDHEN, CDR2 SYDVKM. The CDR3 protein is CASSFITSREQFF. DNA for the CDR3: TGTGCCAGCAGTTTCATAACTAGTCGGGAGCAGTTCTTC.

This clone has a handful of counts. The DNA for the CDR3 is TGTGCCAGCAGCCAAGTCACAGGGGGGTACGAGCAGTACTTC. Its protein is CASSQVTGGYEQYF. The J gene is TRBJ2-7, the V gene TRBV14; 8 bases match TRBD1. V shed 1 base and J 4 bases; nucleotides not matched to a gene: 3. Germline loops: CDR1 SGHDN, CDR2 FVKESK. CDR3 size: 14 residues.